This TCR beta chain was sequenced for a study of T cell responses to AZD1222 COVID-19 vaccine. Assay: immunoSEQ multiplex PCR; the TCRdb copy retains only in-frame clones and omits some. The sample includes 150,000 to 180,000 clones, 90% of them seen just once. The CDR3 covers 17 residues. The germline V gene has CDR1 SGHRS and CDR2 YFSETQ. V lost 1 base and J lost 1; bases outside the gene matches: 5. The J gene is TRBJ1-1, the V gene TRBV5-1; TRBD1 matches at 12 bases. The material was peripheral blood, obtained on day 0 of AZD1222 vaccination. This TCR was recovered from an adult in good health. The CDR3 nucleotides are TGCGCCAGCAGCTTGTTGGGACAGGGGGCGGCGAACACTGAAGCTTTCTTT. This translates into CASSLLGQGAANTEAFF.